Listed here is a single T cell receptor (beta chain). This clone's antigen is unknown. No base quality values were provided; no much bigger clone lies one nucleotide off. The data are from a study of cytomegalovirus exposure and HLA in healthy donors (dated by TCRdb to 2015 to 2018). About the investigation overall: According to an earlier analysis of 587 of the donors, about 180 million T cells yielded some 110 million unique TCR beta sequences and 276 Gb of sequence data. An early release that covered around 590 HLA-typed donors contained approximately 300 gigabases of sequencing data and roughly 84 million unique TCR sequences. Of the approximately 400 genotyped donors, 81% fell in the genetic ancestry cluster associated with self-reported Caucasian donors. The study aimed to test whether signatures of past pathogen exposure could be identified by cataloging public T cell receptors. The T cell repertoires of 666 subjects were profiled by immunosequencing and related to cytomegalovirus serostatus. In addition to the first cohort of hundreds of subjects, a separate validation cohort of about 120 different subjects was used. The study combined high-throughput TCR immunosequencing, statistical association of individual TCRs with disease status, and machine learning to predict cytomegalovirus infection status. In a later analysis, previously published TCR beta repertoires from 670 or so donors were re-analyzed and high-resolution HLA genotyping was added so that TCR occurrence patterns could be studied. In the later analysis, no new phenotypic data were used to find candidate immune exposures; instead, reliance was placed on TCR beta sequences and their occurrence across donors. An earlier analysis of several hundred of the donors applied high-throughput TCR beta sequencing to assess whether each TCR beta V gene segment acted as functional or pseudogenic. Donor age, sex, ethnicity and CMV serostatus were compiled alongside the repertoire data. Genome-wide SNP genotypes for about 65% of the 666 donors were used in a later genetic analysis, which treated that subset as a discovery cohort. All discovery cohort repertoires had been generated on a single sequencing platform. HLA typing included class I and class II loci at four-digit resolution. The number of typed donors differed by locus: roughly 620-640 for A, B, C, DRB1 and DQB1; 500 to 550 for DQA1; 600 to 610 for DPA1; and some 470 for DPB1. A handful of DR-DQ haplotypes were treated as single units for association and clustering because of strong linkage in the cohort. Across 398 genotyped donors of the cohort, an average of roughly 230,000 unique TCR beta nucleotide sequences per donor were sequenced, and around 19% of those sequences were non-productive.

Sequences SEHNR (CDR1) and FQNEAQ (CDR2) are obtained from the germline V gene (reference sequence). Cut back by 8 bases and 8 bases, the V and J ends lie 21 bases apart. The CDR3 starts with the cysteine, ends with the phenylalanine, and has 14 residues. The kept DNA is CDR3 alone, 42 bases in frame from the first base. Summary of the overall study and its limitations: Most CMV-associated TCR beta chains appeared to be HLA-restricted in a later analysis, and the HLA associations seemed to be driven largely by CMV exposure. An earlier analysis of around 600 of the donors showed that most TCR beta V segments appeared in productive rearrangements either about 87% or about 30% of the time, which broadly matched IMGT annotations. CMV serostatus was the only immune exposure information available for the cohort. Assigning TCR associations to individual alleles was difficult when HLA alleles, especially DR and DQ, strongly co-occurred. At a false discovery rate of 0.05, a later analysis linked 15,000 to 20,000 TCR beta sequences to specific HLA alleles. The authors suggested that the approach could potentially be generalized to other disease states and immunological phenotypes. Some IMGT-functional V segments, including TRBV6-2 and TRBV6-3, could not be told apart with the 87-base-pair reads, so those segments were excluded. In a later genetic analysis, a missense DCLRE1C variant was associated with V-gene and J-gene trimming of TCR beta chains, and the association was replicated in an independent cohort. Sequencing depth was assumed to be roughly uniform across donors in the presence/absence analyses, though that assumption may not hold. The study listed 170 or so TCR beta chains as associated with cytomegalovirus. Most TCR sequences were observed very rarely across donors, whereas some public TCRs were present in many individuals. A later analysis reported that several top co-occurrence clusters appeared linked to parvovirus B19, influenza, CMV and Epstein-Barr virus. In a later analysis, HLA-associated TCR beta chains were found to be more clonally expanded and to have lower generation probabilities than equally common non-associated chains. Cytomegalovirus status was reported to be diagnosed by the classifier with high specificity and sensitivity in both the original and validation cohorts. According to a later genetic analysis, donors in an Asian-associated ancestry cluster had fewer N-insertions in productive TCRs than the approximately 700-donor mean. In vitro tests confirmed that a few of the cytomegalovirus-associated TCR beta chains recognize cytomegalovirus antigens. HLA typing was unavailable for some donors at each locus, so association tests used only the typed subset. The earlier analysis of almost 600 of the donors excluded fewer than 20 rarely observed V segments, including chromosome 9 orphons, because counts were too low. Linkage disequilibrium might explain the correlated functional status among segregating V segments, but an unknown experimental factor could not be ruled out. In this cohort, only TCR beta chains were sequenced, and detectable features were limited by the absence of alpha or paired-chain data. A further reported finding was that TCR beta sequences accurately predicted the HLA-A and HLA-B alleles for most subjects in the first cohort. A group of highly shared sequence variants was considered likely to be a technical artifact of the sequencing pipeline. In a later analysis, TCR association rates were found to vary across HLA loci, with the most associated TCRs seen for DRB1 alleles and the fewest for HLA-C alleles.

Receptor amplification or capture employed the immunoSEQ multiplex PCR assay. The multiplex PCR relied on a mix of 60 forward primers for TCR Vbeta segments and 13 reverse primers for TCR Jbeta segments. A multiplex PCR assay on genomic DNA amplified the CDR3 region of rearranged TCR beta genes. Amplified TCR beta libraries were sequenced as 87-base-pair reads on the Illumina HiSeq System. In the source study's methods: A later analysis tallied around 87 million unique TCR beta chains across the 640 or so repertoires, and about 10 million of those chains were shared by two or more donors. Raw reads were error-corrected and collapsed into unique sequences by a nearest-neighbor algorithm in which closely related sequences were merged to remove PCR and sequencing errors. Alignment of CDR3 sequences to IMGT reference sequences was used to assign V, D and J gene segments. For a sequence to be retained, a match of at least six nucleotides to both a V gene segment and a J gene segment was required. A rearrangement counted as productive if the CDR3 had no stop codons and remained in frame with V and J, and every other rearrangement counted as non-productive. Following IMGT convention, CDR3 was defined as the stretch from the second conserved V-encoded cysteine to the conserved J-encoded phenylalanine. The earlier analysis of 550 to 650 of the donors excluded any sequence lacking an unambiguous match to a single V gene segment. An earlier analysis of fewer than 750 of the donors classified V segments as functional when productive rearrangements were above 56.7% and as segregating when the standard deviation between donors was above 5%. A statistical classification framework was built to diagnose cytomegalovirus status from the catalog of TCR beta chain sequences. In a later analysis, TCR nucleotide sequences were compared against IMGT/GENE-DB human TR gene sequences so that V and J genes could be assigned. The TCRdist pipeline was used in a later analysis to assign CDR3 sequences and most-parsimonious VDJ recombination scenarios. In a later analysis, each TCR beta chain was defined by its CDR3 amino acid sequence together with its V-gene family, and reads without a unique V-gene family were excluded. To address suspected cross-contamination and a sequencing artifact, a later analysis removed over 500 highly shared, low-generation-probability nucleotide sequences. In a later analysis, a clonal expansion index for each public chain was calculated from normalized within-repertoire ranks of inferred template counts. In a later analysis, generation probabilities were computed with a VDJ recombination model fitted to out-of-frame rearrangements, and the resulting probabilities were checked against IGoR. In a later analysis, TCR-TCR, TCR-HLA and TCR-CMV co-occurrence was scored with hypergeometric tests, and a repertoire-size bias correction was applied to TCR pairs. A later analysis estimated false discovery rates by permuting HLA or CMV assignments 20 times. In a later analysis, co-occurring TCRs were grouped using DBSCAN, with TCRdist sequence similarity added in when clustering inside HLA-allele-positive subsets. Repertoires with fewer than 30,000 or more than 120,000 public chains, plus five repertoires with anomalous nucleotide sharing, were excluded from co-occurrence clustering. The immuneACCESS repertoire file appears here via TCRdb, limited to in-frame rearrangements. These files lack a portion of the clones; in checked studies, under half of the deficit traces to unresolved V genes, and the cause of the others is not known. V and J calls and clone size are copied from that table; D and trimming were computed from the DNA. This sample lists around 120,000 clones; approximately 80% were detected once. About 0.63% of the sample comes from the top ten.

The cohort was made up of around 720 healthy bone marrow donors. At the time of sampling, all cohort members were nominally healthy, though unrecorded immune exposures were likely present. The donor was CMV seronegative and was included in the group of several hundred seronegative cohort members. Each donor provided a peripheral blood sample, and peripheral blood mononuclear cells were used for TCR beta sequencing. The Qiagen DNeasy Blood Extraction Kit was used to extract genomic DNA from the blood cell samples. The TCR sequence derives from a man aged 18-30 years in good health and CMV-seronegative. Input material: PBMCs. The sequence joins TRBV7-9 to TRBJ1-1; the D segment could be TRBD1, given 6 matching bases. The nucleotides read TGTGCCAGCGTCCCCGGGACAACTTTGGCCGAAGCTTTCTTT. This is translated as CASVPGTTLAEAFF.